The 10 T cell receptor beta chains in this list originate from one sample, sequenced in a study of T-cell memory formation after mild COVID-19. TCRdb analysed the 5' RACE reads with MiXCR anew, one entry per CDR3 protein. The sample holds approximately 350,000 distinct CDR3 sequences; around 14% are singletons and the top ten take about 20%. Sequenced material: PBMCs or a T cell subset sorted from them (not recorded which). These receptors all come from a man in his late teens or twenties who had mild COVID-19 (a few samples of this study predate the infection). Cell type and time point are not known.

The gene calls are TRBV6-5 and TRBJ1-1; possibly TRBD1 for D (5 bases). V dropped 4 bases and J dropped 3 bases, with 12 bases sitting between them. Germline V gene sequence: CDR1 MNHEY, CDR2 SVGAGI. The CDR3 covers 14 residues. CDR3 amino acids: CASSFDSLDTEAFF. CDR3 coding DNA: TGTGCCAGCAGTTTCGACAGCCTTGACACTGAAGCTTTCTTT.

This clonotype has a handful of counts. This sequence joins TRBV7-9 and TRBJ2-1, with unresolved D. CDR3 length equals 13 residues. Per germline, CDR1 SEHNR and CDR2 FQNEAQ (reference sequence). With 1 base removed from V and 10 bases from J, the gap between germline ends came to 11 bases. For the CDR3, the DNA is TGTGCCAGCAGCTTAGGACGACTGTCCGAGCAGTTCTTC. Its protein is CASSLGRLSEQFF.

Only a few counts were recorded for this clonotype. The chain links TRBV24-1 to TRBJ1-5; no firm D call. Germline CDR1 reads KGHDR; CDR2 reads SFDVKD. The CDR3 is 13 amino acids. Trimming removed 5 bases from V and 7 bases from J, with 11 bases in between. The CDR3 reads CATSARPGQPQHF. The CDR3 DNA follows: TGTGCCACCAGTGCCCGACCCGGCCAGCCCCAGCATTTT.

This clonotype was observed a handful of times. The chain recombines TRBV7-9 with TRBJ2-4, with D possibly being TRBD1 (5 bases). Germline values: CDR1 SEHNR, CDR2 FQNEAQ (reference sequence). V was trimmed by 4 bases and J by 7 bases, leaving 23 bases between them. The CDR3 consists of 17 residues. The CDR3: CASSSPTKGPPLNIQYF. The CDR3 bases are TGTGCCAGCAGCTCCCCTACTAAGGGGCCACCTTTGAACATTCAGTACTTC.

This rearrangement joins TRBV19 to TRBJ2-3; 7 bases map to TRBD1. The ends lost 7 bases at V and 4 bases at J; junction bases unmatched: 11. Germline CDR1 is LNHDA and CDR2 is SQIVND (reference sequence). This CDR3 region has 15 residues. CDR3 DNA sequence: TGTGCCAGTAAGGACCGGGACAGCATATCAGATACGCAGTATTTT. Encoded protein: CASKDRDSISDTQYF.

This clonotype was detected only a few times. The chain uses TRBV5-1 and TRBJ2-3, with a tentative D call TRBD2 (5 bases). V dropped 5 bases and J dropped 2 bases, with 9 bases sitting between them. CDR1 is SGHRS and CDR2 is YFSETQ in the germline V gene. CDR3 length: 13 residues. CDR3 amino acids: CASSRENTDTQYF. The CDR3 bases are TGCGCCAGCAGTAGGGAGAACACAGATACGCAGTATTTT.

This clonotype was counted between two and nine times. A junction boundary mismatches the germline segment, possibly from a read error. This chain joins TRBV29-1 and TRBJ2-7; weak D call: TRBD1 (6 bases). This CDR3 is built from 14 residues. The germline gives CDR1 SQVTM, CDR2 ANQGSEA. The CDR3 loop is CSVVPPGHSSEQYF. CDR3 DNA: TGCAGCGTAGTACCCCCGGGACACTCCTCCGAGCAGTACTTC.

In its sample, this clonotype was seen many times. V and J are TRBV28 and TRBJ2-3; D is possibly TRBD2 (6 bases). The length of the CDR3 is 15 residues. CDR1 is MDHEN and CDR2 is SYDVKM in the germline V gene. Trimming shortened V by 7 bases and J by 2 bases, and 16 bases separated the two germline ends. The CDR3 here is CASNIGTSLTDTQYF. CDR3 bases: TGTGCCAGCAACATAGGGACTTCCCTCACAGATACGCAGTATTTT.

Only a few counts were recorded for this clonotype. The rearrangement joins TRBV28 to TRBJ2-7, with 12 nucleotides matching TRBD1. The CDR3 contains 15 residues. Per germline, CDR1 MDHEN and CDR2 SYDVKM. Unmatched junction bases numbered 5, after V lost 3 bases and J lost 5 bases. The DNA for the CDR3 is TGTGCCAGCAGTTTGCCGGGACAGGGGGCTAACGAGCAGTACGTC. It is translated as CASSLPGQGANEQYV.

The V gene is TRBV5-1, the J gene TRBJ1-2; TRBD1 aligns across 10 bases. After removal of 2 bases from V and 6 bases from J, the junction contained 4 bases not matched to a gene. The CDR3 has 14 amino acids. From germline, CDR1 is SGHRS and CDR2 YFSETQ. Here the CDR3 reads CASSLDGQGDGYTF. The CDR3 DNA reads as TGCGCCAGCAGCTTAGACGGACAGGGGGATGGCTACACCTTC.